This note documents a single TCR beta chain sequence. The antigen is unknown. The CDR3 runs 12 residues. Trimming stripped 0 bases from V and 6 bases from J, with 8 bases between. Germline V gives CDR1 GTSNPN, CDR2 SVGIG (reference sequence). In each case, RNA was isolated and then reverse transcribed into cDNA as the sequencing template. The protocol was immunoSEQ multiplex PCR, while the TCRdb copy is restricted to in-frame clones and leaves out a portion. The data hold 200,000 or so clones, with 58% observed a single time. The sample belongs to a study of CD8+ T cells in alopecia areata. Study at large: The share of scalp area affected provided the severity score for treated patients. Overall study results and limits: Especially in alopecia totalis/universalis, lesional scalp showed greater clonality than normal scalp did. Tofacitinib yielded significantly lower scalp clonality and fewer expanded CD8+ clones among the top 100.

Treatment: oral pan-JAK inhibitor, 5-10 mg twice daily. It was from PBMCs that CD4+ and CD8+ T cells were sorted. Sequencing was performed on CD4+ T cells sorted from blood, taken at week 24, from a patient treated with tofacitinib. The gene calls are TRBV30 and TRBJ1-1; D gene unclear. This TCR was recovered from a human donor with alopecia areata. Here the CDR3 DNA reads TGTGCCTGGAGTGTGGGAGTGGCTGAAGCTTTCTTT. Encoded protein: CAWSVGVAEAFF. Complete variable domain (other parts from reference TRBV30 and TRBJ1-1): SQTIHQWPATLVQPVGSPLSLECTVEGTSNPNLYWYRQAAGRGLQLLFYSVGIGQISSEVPQNLSASRPQDRQFILSSKKLLLSDSGFYLCAWSVGVAEAFFGQGTRLTVV.